This is a list of T cell receptor beta chains from one sample in a study of T cells in Graves' hyperthyroidism and ophthalmopathy. One entry per CDR3 protein results from TCRdb running MiXCR on the multiplex PCR reads. The sample contains 210,000 or so distinct CDR3 sequences, more than 15% of which appear only once. Specimen: blood. All receptors come from a man between 45 and 60 years old with Graves' hyperthyroidism. CDR3s include the opening cysteine and the closing phenylalanine or tryptophan. The D gene is left open where the match is weak. Clone size is not always given. Where it is, it says once, few, many or a class for expanded clones.

clone size	D gene	J gene	V gene	CDR3 DNA	CDR3 protein
many	-	TRBJ2-1	TRBV5-5	TGTGCCAGCAGCTTAATTCAGATGCGGGGGCGACACAACAATGAGCAGTTCTTC	CASSLIQMRGRHNNEQFF
many	TRBD1	TRBJ1-5	TRBV6-1	TGTGCCAGCAGTGGCCGACAGGGGGGAAGCAATCAGCCCCAGCATTTT	CASSGRQGGSNQPQHF
many	TRBD2	TRBJ2-7	TRBV3-1	TGTGCCAGCAGCCTAGGACTAGGAACCTACGAGCAGTACTTC	CASSLGLGTYEQYF
few	-	TRBJ1-1	TRBV5-1	TGCGCCAGCATCGGGCAGGGGAACACTGAAGCTTTCTTT	CASIGQGNTEAFF
-	-	TRBJ1-1	TRBV12-3/TRBV12-4	TGTGCCAGCAGCCACCGGGGGGCTCTAATCGCTGAAGCTTTCTTT	CASSHRGALIAEAFF
many	-	TRBJ2-1	TRBV28	TGTGCCAGCAGCCCCGGGCTAGTAGGAAGCAATGAGCAGTTCTTC	CASSPGLVGSNEQFF
-	TRBD2	TRBJ2-7	TRBV20-1	TGCAGTGCTAGAGATCGGTCTCCAGCGGGGGGCGGGGAGCAGTACTTC	CSARDRSPAGGGEQYF
many	-	TRBJ1-2	TRBV7-2	TGTGCCAGCAGCTTACAGGCCGCGGTGGGGTATGGCTACACCTTC	CASSLQAAVGYGYTF
once	TRBD1	TRBJ1-1	TRBV5-6	TGTGCCAGCAGCTGGGACAGGGTCACTGAAGCTTTCTTT	CASSWDRVTEAFF
-	-	TRBJ1-2	TRBV5-1	TGCGCCAGCAGCTTGTCTACGGGGGGCTATGGCTACACCTTC	CASSLSTGGYGYTF
-	-	TRBJ2-5	TRBV24-1	TGTGCCACCAGTGAAAATCTGTTCGGGACCCAGTACTTC	CATSENLFGTQYF
many	-	TRBJ2-1	TRBV15	TGTGCCACCAGCAGAGATCCGGCGGCCTACAATGAGCAGTTCTTC	CATSRDPAAYNEQFF
few	TRBD1	TRBJ2-5	TRBV7-8	TGTGCCAGCAGTTCAGGGGGTAGTACGAAGACCCAGTACTTC	CASSSGGSTKTQYF
-	TRBD1	TRBJ2-7	TRBV5-1	TGCGCCAGCAGCTTCTCCTTTTCGACAGGGCTCCCCTACGAGCAGTACTTC	CASSFSFSTGLPYEQYF
many	-	TRBJ2-7	TRBV11-3	TGTGCCAGCCGATCTCGTGGAACCTACGAGCAGTACTTC	CASRSRGTYEQYF
-	-	TRBJ2-1	TRBV27	TGTGCCAGCAGTTTATCGTCCATTTACAATGAGCAGTTCTTC	CASSLSSIYNEQFF
few	-	TRBJ2-1	TRBV11-2	TGTGCCAGCAGCTTAGAACGGGGGGCTCCGTACAATGAGCAGTTCTTC	CASSLERGAPYNEQFF
-	-	TRBJ2-1	TRBV2	TGTGCCAGCACCCAAAACAATGAGCAGTTCTTC	CASTQNNEQFF
few	-	TRBJ2-7	TRBV7-6	TGTGCCAGCAGACGAGCGTTGGGTTCCGAGCAGTACTTC	CASRRALGSEQYF
-	-	TRBJ2-5	TRBV6-2/TRBV6-3	TGTGCCAGCAAAGGCACAGGCAGGGAGACCCAGTACTTC	CASKGTGRETQYF
few	-	TRBJ2-6	TRBV24-1	TGTGCCACCAGTTCCGGGTTTGGGGCCAACGTCCTGACTTTC	CATSSGFGANVLTF
-	-	TRBJ2-7	TRBV7-9	TGTGCCAGCAGCCCCGATGGCGCTTACTCCTACGAGCAGTACTTC	CASSPDGAYSYEQYF
few	TRBD2	TRBJ2-2	TRBV3-1	TGTGCCAGCAGCCCTCGGGGACTAGGCGGCACCGGGGAGCTGTTTTTT	CASSPRGLGGTGELFF
many	-	TRBJ2-7	TRBV6-1	TGTGCCAGCAGTGGTGTTTACGAGCAGTACTTC	CASSGVYEQYF
-	-	TRBJ2-7	TRBV2	TGTGCCAGCAGTGAAGTCACGCTGGGGACCGATTACGAGCAGTACTTC	CASSEVTLGTDYEQYF
many	-	TRBJ2-7	TRBV3-1	TGTGCCAGCAGCCCTAGTTGGAGTAACCCCTACGAGCAGTACTTC	CASSPSWSNPYEQYF
few	TRBD2	TRBJ2-1	TRBV7-9	TGTGCCAGCAGTTTAGCGGGAGGGATGAATGAGCAGTTCTTC	CASSLAGGMNEQFF
-	-	TRBJ2-3	TRBV3-1	TGTGCCAGCAGCCAAGATACGGGGCCCCCAGATACGCAGTATTTT	CASSQDTGPPDTQYF
-	-	TRBJ1-3	TRBV18	TGTGCCAGCTCACCGAGGACCGGGAAATTGCCCGGAAACACCATATATTTT	CASSPRTGKLPGNTIYF
few	TRBD1	TRBJ2-2	TRBV9	TGTGCCAGCAGCGTAATTCAGGGGGCCGGGGAGCTGTTTTTT	CASSVIQGAGELFF